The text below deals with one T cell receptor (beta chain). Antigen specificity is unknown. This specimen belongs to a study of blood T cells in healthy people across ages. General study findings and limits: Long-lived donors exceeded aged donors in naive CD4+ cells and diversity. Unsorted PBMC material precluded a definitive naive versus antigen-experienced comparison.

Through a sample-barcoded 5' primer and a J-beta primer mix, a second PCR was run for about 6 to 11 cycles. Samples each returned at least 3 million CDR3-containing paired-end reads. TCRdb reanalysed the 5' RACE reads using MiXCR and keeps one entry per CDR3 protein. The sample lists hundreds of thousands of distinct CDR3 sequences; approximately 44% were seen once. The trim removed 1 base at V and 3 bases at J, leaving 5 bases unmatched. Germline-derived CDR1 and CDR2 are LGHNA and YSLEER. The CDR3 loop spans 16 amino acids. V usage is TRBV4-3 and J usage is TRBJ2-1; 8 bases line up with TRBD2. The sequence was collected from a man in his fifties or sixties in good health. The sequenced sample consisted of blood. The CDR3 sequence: CASSQGRGGHYNEQFF. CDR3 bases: TGCGCCAGCAGCCAAGGTCGGGGGGGGCACTACAATGAGCAGTTCTTC.